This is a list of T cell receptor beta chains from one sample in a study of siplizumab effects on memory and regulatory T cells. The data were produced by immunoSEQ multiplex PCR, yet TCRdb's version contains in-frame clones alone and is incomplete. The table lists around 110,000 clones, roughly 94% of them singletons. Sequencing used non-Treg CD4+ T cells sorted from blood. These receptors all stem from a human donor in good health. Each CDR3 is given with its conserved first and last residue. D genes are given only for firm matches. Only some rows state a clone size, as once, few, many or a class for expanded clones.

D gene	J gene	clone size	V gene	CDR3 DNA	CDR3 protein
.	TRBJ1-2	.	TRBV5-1	TGCGCCAGCGCAACAGGGTCGGGAGGCTACACCTTC	CASATGSGGYTF
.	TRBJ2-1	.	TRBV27	TGTGCCAGCAGTTTCGGGGCCCGTTCCTCTGAGCAGTTCTTC	CASSFGARSSEQFF
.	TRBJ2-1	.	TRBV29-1	TGCAGCGTTGCGGGGCAGGGAAACTTAGAGCAGTTCTTC	CSVAGQGNLEQFF
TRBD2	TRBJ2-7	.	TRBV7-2	TGTGCCAGCAGCCCGGGGGGATCAGCCTACGAGCAGTACTTC	CASSPGGSAYEQYF
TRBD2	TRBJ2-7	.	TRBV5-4	TGTGCCAGCAGCTTTGCGGCGGGAGGGCCCTACGAGCAGTACTTC	CASSFAAGGPYEQYF
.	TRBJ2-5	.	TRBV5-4	TGTGCCAGCAGCTTTCGCGCCGGGGAGACCCAGTACTTC	CASSFRAGETQYF
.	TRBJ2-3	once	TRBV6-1	TGTGCCAGCAGTGACGAGGGACGCCCTAGCACAGATACGCAGTATTTT	CASSDEGRPSTDTQYF
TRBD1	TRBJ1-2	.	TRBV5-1	TGCGCCAGCAGCTCGGGGACAGGGGAGGGCGGCTACACCTTC	CASSSGTGEGGYTF
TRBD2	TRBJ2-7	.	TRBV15	TGTGCCACCAGCGGGGGACGCGGGAGAGGTTACGAGCAGTACTTC	CATSGGRGRGYEQYF
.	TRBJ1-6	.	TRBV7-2	TGTGCCAGCAGCTTAAGTGTTAATTCACCCCTCCACTTT	CASSLSVNSPLHF
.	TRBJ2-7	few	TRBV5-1	TGCGCCAGCAGCCACCGCGGGGTGTCCTACGAGCAGTACTTC	CASSHRGVSYEQYF
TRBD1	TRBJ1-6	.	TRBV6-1	TGTGCCAGCAGTGTACGTCCCGGGACAGGGGCCAATTCACCCCTCCACTTT	CASSVRPGTGANSPLHF
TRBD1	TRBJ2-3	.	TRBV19	TGTGCCAGTAGTCCCGGACAGGGGTCAGATACGCAGTATTTT	CASSPGQGSDTQYF
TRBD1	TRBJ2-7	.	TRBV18	TGTGCCAGCTCACCCTCATGGGGGACAGGGGTGACCTACGAGCAGTACTTC	CASSPSWGTGVTYEQYF
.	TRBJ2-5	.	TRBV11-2	TGTGCCAGCAGCTTAGGTCCGGGCGGGACCCAGTACTTC	CASSLGPGGTQYF
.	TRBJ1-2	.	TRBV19	TGTGCCAGCCTCAAAAGTGGCAGGGAGTACTATGGCTACACCTTC	CASLKSGREYYGYTF
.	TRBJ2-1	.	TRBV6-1	TGTGCCAGCAGTGAAGCTTTGGCAGTGAGTTCTGGGAATGAGCAGTTCTTC	CASSEALAVSSGNEQFF
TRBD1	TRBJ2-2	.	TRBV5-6	TGTGCCAGCAGCTTGATCGGGACAGGGAACACCGGGGAGCTGTTTTTT	CASSLIGTGNTGELFF
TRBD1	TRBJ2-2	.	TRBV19	TGTGCCAGTTCACAGGGGTACACCGGGGAGCTGTTTTTT	CASSQGYTGELFF
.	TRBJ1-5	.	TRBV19	TGTGCCAGTAAAGAACGGGGTAATCAGCCCCAGCATTTT	CASKERGNQPQHF
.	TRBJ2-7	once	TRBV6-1	TGTGCCAGCCTATCCACCCGGGCGCAGTACTTC	CASLSTRAQYF
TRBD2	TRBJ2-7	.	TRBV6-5	TGTGCCAGCAGTTACGGGTTAGTAGCGGGATTCTACGAGCAGTACTTC	CASSYGLVAGFYEQYF
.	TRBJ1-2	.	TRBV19	TGTGCCAGTAGTGGACCAGGGGTTTTTGGCTACACCTTC	CASSGPGVFGYTF
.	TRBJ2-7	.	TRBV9	TGTGCCAGCAGCGGTGACGGCGGGCAGTACTTC	CASSGDGGQYF
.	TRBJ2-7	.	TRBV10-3	TGTGCCATCAGTGAGTCGAGGGGGAAAAGCTCCTACGAGCAGTACTTC	CAISESRGKSSYEQYF
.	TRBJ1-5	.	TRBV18	TGTGCCAGCTCACCCTCCCAAATTAATCAGCCCCAGCATTTT	CASSPSQINQPQHF
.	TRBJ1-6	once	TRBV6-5	TGTGCCAGCGGTCCAACGAATTCACCCCTCCACTTT	CASGPTNSPLHF
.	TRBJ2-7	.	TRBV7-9	TGTGCCAGCAGCCCTGGGTCCTACGAGCAGTACTTC	CASSPGSYEQYF
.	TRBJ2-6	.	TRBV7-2	TGTGCCAGCAGCGGACGCAGGGGACCGCGCGGGGCCAACGTCCTGACTTTC	CASSGRRGPRGANVLTF
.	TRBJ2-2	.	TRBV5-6	TGTGCCAGCAGCCCCGTGGGATGGGACACCGGGGAGCTGTTTTTT	CASSPVGWDTGELFF
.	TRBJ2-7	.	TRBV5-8	TGTGCCAGCACGCCAGGCCTTCCCTACGAGCAGTACTTC	CASTPGLPYEQYF
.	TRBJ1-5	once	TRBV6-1	TGTGCCAGCAGTGAAGGGACGGGCCTTATTCGGCAGCCCCAGCATTTT	CASSEGTGLIRQPQHF
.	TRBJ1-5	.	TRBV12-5	TGTGCTAGTGGTTCCCCTAATCAGCCCCAGCATTTT	CASGSPNQPQHF
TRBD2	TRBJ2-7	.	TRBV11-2	TGTGCCAGCAGCTCCCTAGCGGGAGTGAGGTATTACGAGCAGTACTTC	CASSSLAGVRYYEQYF
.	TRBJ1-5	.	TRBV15	TGTGCCACCAGCAGAGACCGGCCAGGCAATCAGCCCCAGCATTTT	CATSRDRPGNQPQHF
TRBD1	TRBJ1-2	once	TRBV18	TGTGCCAGCTCACCCGACGTCGGACAGGGCTATGGCTACACCTTC	CASSPDVGQGYGYTF
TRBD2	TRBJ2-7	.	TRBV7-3	TGTGCCAGCAGCTCCGGGGCGGGAGGGCCCCACGAGCAGTACTTC	CASSSGAGGPHEQYF
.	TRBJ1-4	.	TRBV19	TGTGCCAGTAGTAGAACCCCAGGGAGGGCTAATGAAAAACTGTTTTTT	CASSRTPGRANEKLFF
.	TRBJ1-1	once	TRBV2	TGTGCCAGCAGTGCCCGGCCACCGAACACTGAAGCTTTCTTT	CASSARPPNTEAFF
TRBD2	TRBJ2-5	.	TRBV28	TGTGCCAGCAGTTCCCCTAGCGGGGGGGAAGAGACCCAGTACTTC	CASSSPSGGEETQYF
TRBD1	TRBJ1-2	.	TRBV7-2	TGTGCCAGCAGACCCCGGGACAGCTATGGCTACACCTTC	CASRPRDSYGYTF
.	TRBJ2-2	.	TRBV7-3	TGTGCCAGCAGCTTGTCCGGGACCACCGGGGAGCTGTTTTTT	CASSLSGTTGELFF
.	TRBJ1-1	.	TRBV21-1	TGTGCCAGCAGCAAAGGGAAAGGGGTGGTGAGTACTGAAGCTTTCTTT	CASSKGKGVVSTEAFF
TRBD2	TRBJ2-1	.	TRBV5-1	TGCGCCAGCAGCTCGGGAGGGGAATACAATGAGCAGTTCTTC	CASSSGGEYNEQFF
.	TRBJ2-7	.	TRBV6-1	TGTGCCAGCAGTGAAATTAACCCTACAAAAAACTACGAGCAGTACTTC	CASSEINPTKNYEQYF
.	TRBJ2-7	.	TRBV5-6	TGTGCCAGCACAATCGAGGGTTCTGGCTACGAGCAGTACTTC	CASTIEGSGYEQYF
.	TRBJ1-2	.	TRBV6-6	TGTGCCAGCAGTTACTCGAATCCGGCCTATGGCTACACCTTC	CASSYSNPAYGYTF
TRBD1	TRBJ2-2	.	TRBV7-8	TGTGCCAGCAGCTTCAGGGGGCAAATCGGGGAGCTGTTTTTT	CASSFRGQIGELFF
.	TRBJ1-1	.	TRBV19	TGTGCCAGTAGGGCCAGGGGTAATGAAGCTTTCTTT	CASRARGNEAFF
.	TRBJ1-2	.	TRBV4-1	TGCGCCAGCAGCCCCGAAACCGCGTCGAGGTTCTATGGCTACACCTTC	CASSPETASRFYGYTF
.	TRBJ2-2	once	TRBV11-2	TGTGCCAGCAGCTTAGCTAACACCGGGGAGCTGTTTTTT	CASSLANTGELFF